A single sample gave rise to the 7 T cell receptor beta chains below, sequenced in a study of T cell responses to AZD1222 COVID-19 vaccine. TCRdb keeps only in-frame clones here, not all; method: immunoSEQ multiplex PCR. In the table there are about 100,000 clones, nearly 90% of which are singletons. The sample here was peripheral blood, taken 28 days after the second AZD1222 dose. Receptors originate from an adult who received the AZD1222 COVID-19 vaccine.

Concerning this clone: The identical CDR3 is also encoded by other nucleotide sequences in the sample. The chain has TRBV28 and TRBJ1-2; TRBD1 matches 7 bases. The junction had 3 bases not matched to a gene; V was cut back by 5 bases and J by 0 bases. The CDR3 sequence is 14 residues long. The V gene's germline CDR1 is MDHEN and CDR2 SYDVKM. The CDR3 here is CASSPGTANYGYTF. The CDR3 coding sequence is TGTGCCAGCAGTCCCGGGACAGCTAACTATGGCTACACCTTC.

This clone was observed a handful of times. This same CDR3 is encoded by further DNA sequences in the sample. The gene calls are TRBV18 and TRBJ1-6; D is ambiguous. Germline-derived CDR1 and CDR2 are KGHSH and LQKENI. V was shortened by 3 bases and J by 7 bases, with 4 bases between the two germline ends. This CDR3 comprises 12 residues. DNA of the CDR3: TGTGCCAGCTCACCGGAGAATTCACCCCTCCACTTT. It specifies CASSPENSPLHF.

This clone has just one count. V is TRBV18 and J is TRBJ2-3, with a weak D call TRBD1 (6 bases). There are 14 residues in the CDR3. Germline V CDR1 and CDR2: KGHSH, LQKENI. With 7 bases removed from V and 1 base from J, the gap between germline ends came to 12 bases. DNA of the CDR3: TGTGCCAGCTACGGGGACACCCGCACAGATACGCAGTATTTT. This translates into CASYGDTRTDTQYF.

The chain couples TRBV21-1 to TRBJ2-7; TRBD1, the table's D call, was not compared with the DNA. TRBV21-1 corresponds to a pseudogene. This CDR3 is 15 amino acids long. CDR3 DNA sequence: TGTGCCAGCAGCAAAGGGGGACAGGCGTCCTACGAGCAGTACTTC. Translating gives CASSKGGQASYEQYF.

V usage is TRBV18 and J usage is TRBJ1-1; weak D call: TRBD1 (6 bases). The CDR3 sequence is 13 residues long. V was shortened by 6 bases and J by 8 bases, with 16 bases between the two germline ends. Germline loops: CDR1 KGHSH, CDR2 LQKENI. The CDR3 spells CASSPAGQSEAFF. The CDR3 DNA reads TGTGCCAGCTCCCCGGCCGGACAGTCCGAAGCTTTCTTT.

The chain combines TRBV19 with TRBJ1-3, with 8 positions matching TRBD1. The germline CDR1 and CDR2 sequences are LNHDA and SQIVND (reference sequence). The CDR3 is made up of 17 amino acids. The V gene end was trimmed by 4 bases and the J gene end by 0 bases; junction bases not matched to a gene: 8. CDR3 nucleotide sequence: TGTGCCAGTAGTACTTCGACAGGGGCGATCTCTGGAAACACCATATATTTT. Amino acids: CASSTSTGAISGNTIYF.

V gene TRBV5-6 combines with J gene TRBJ2-5; a weak D match, TRBD1 (5 bases). CDR3 length: 14 amino acids. The V end lost 0 bases, the J end lost 4 bases, and 10 bases lay between the germline ends. CDR1 and CDR2 from the germline V gene are SGHDT and YYEEEE. The CDR3 sequence: CASSLGWGGETQYF. The CDR3 DNA reads TGTGCCAGCAGCTTGGGCTGGGGCGGAGAGACCCAGTACTTC.